These 23 T cell receptor beta chains were all obtained from the same sample, sequenced in a study of blood T cell repertoires in COVID-19 (dated by TCRdb to the early 2020s). The library was generated by the immunoSEQ multiplex PCR assay. TCRdb's version of the immuneACCESS table is confined to in-frame rearrangements and falls short of the full clone set. An unresolved V gene accounts for under half of the shortfall where checked; the remainder is of unknown origin. This sample gives roughly 140,000 clones in total; about 86% of them show up just once. Jointly, the top ten make up 7% to 10% of the sample. The sample taken for sequencing was peripheral blood. The receptors come from a human donor in a cohort sampled during active COVID-19.

CDR3 coding DNA: TGTGCCAGCAGGAGGCCGGGACAGGGATACGAGCAGTACTTC. Protein sequence: CASRRPGQGYEQYF. This chain joins TRBV27 and TRBJ2-7; 9 nucleotides match TRBD1. The trim removed 6 bases at V and 4 bases at J, leaving 7 bases unmatched. Germline V CDR1 and CDR2: MNHEY, SMNVEV (reference sequence). This CDR3 region has 14 residues.

The gene calls are TRBV18 and TRBJ2-7; TRBD2 matches at 7 bases. Germline V gene data show CDR1 as KGHSH and CDR2 as LQKENI. This CDR3 region has 13 residues. Trimming took 8 bases from V and 6 from J; bases not matched to a gene: 10. This CDR3 is CASTLLASGEQYF. The CDR3 bases are TGTGCCAGCACTTTACTAGCGTCCGGCGAGCAGTACTTC. Together with reference TRBV18 and TRBJ2-7, the CDR3 gives the full variable domain: NAGVMQNPRHLVRRRGQEARLRCSPMKGHSHVYWYRQLPEEGLKFMVYLQKENIIDESGMPKERFSAEFPKEGPSILRIQQVVRGDSAAYFCASTLLASGEQYFGPGTRLTVT.

CDR3 protein: CASSFNPAGEEEQYF. The CDR3 nucleotides are TGCGCCAGCAGCTTCAATCCAGCGGGAGAGGAAGAGCAGTACTTC. The chain joins TRBV5-1 to TRBJ2-7; 8 bases align to TRBD2. V was clipped by 2 bases and J by 7 bases; unmatched bases: 11. The CDR3 length is 15 residues. CDR1 and CDR2 (germline): SGHRS, YFSETQ.

V and J are TRBV6-2 or TRBV6-3 and TRBJ2-1; TRBD2 aligns across 13 bases. V lost 0 bases, J lost 7 bases, and 3 bases stayed unmatched. There are 16 residues in the CDR3. Germline CDR1 is MNHEY and CDR2 is SVGEGT. CDR3 nucleotides: TGTGCCAGCAGTTACTCGGTACTAGCGGGAGGGAATGAGCAGTTCTTC. Translated, it gives CASSYSVLAGGNEQFF.

The chain is built from TRBV6-5 and TRBJ2-5, with D unclear. Germline-derived CDR1 and CDR2 are MNHEY and SVGAGI. Trimming cost V 2 bases and J 4 bases, with 8 bases left between them. The CDR3 covers 13 residues. CDR3 amino acids: CASSYKNGETQYF. CDR3 nucleotide sequence: TGTGCCAGCAGTTACAAGAACGGAGAGACCCAGTACTTC.

The CDR3 reads CASSPRQGGSYEQYF. CDR3 DNA sequence: TGTGCCAGCTCACCACGGCAGGGGGGTTCCTACGAGCAGTACTTC. The chain couples TRBV18 to TRBJ2-7, with D tentatively TRBD1 (7 bases). Germline loops: CDR1 KGHSH, CDR2 LQKENI. Trimming removed 1 base from V and 1 base from J, with 11 bases in between. CDR3 length: 15 residues.

The chain employs TRBV7-3 and TRBJ2-5; 7 bases map to TRBD2. Germline CDR1 reads SGHTA; CDR2 reads FQGTGA. Unmatched junction bases numbered 18, after V lost 1 base and J lost 4 bases. This CDR3 has 19 amino acids. CDR3 nucleotides: TGTGCCAGCAGCTTAAAAGGGTCTAGCGGAGTAGGGGAGCGAGAGACCCAGTACTTC. Translation: CASSLKGSSGVGERETQYF.

This clone appeared a single time. The chain links TRBV5-6 to TRBJ1-1; no definite D call. V gave up 0 bases and J gave up 6 bases, with 9 bases separating them. The CDR3 has 13 amino acids. Germline lookup yields CDR1 SGHDT and CDR2 YYEEEE. This CDR3 reads CASSLAGSAEAFF. In nucleotides, the CDR3 is TGTGCCAGCAGCTTGGCGGGGAGCGCTGAAGCTTTCTTT.

The V gene is TRBV7-6, the J gene TRBJ2-7, with TRBD2 matching over 11 bases. The V gene's germline CDR1 is SGHVS and CDR2 FNYEAQ. CDR3 length equals 15 residues. V was pared by 1 base and J by 2 bases, with 1 base of the junction left unmatched. The CDR3 sequence: CASSLELAGAYEQYF. The DNA for the CDR3 is TGTGCCAGCAGCTTAGAACTAGCGGGGGCCTACGAGCAGTACTTC.

The J gene is TRBJ2-7, the V gene TRBV19; D is undetermined. The CDR3 contains 13 residues. Germline V gene data show CDR1 as LNHDA and CDR2 as SQIVND (reference sequence). V lost 3 bases and J lost 6, with 12 bases in between. The CDR3 region has the DNA TGTGCCAGTAGTATCTTGGGCCCCTCCGAGCAGTACTTC. Amino acid sequence: CASSILGPSEQYF.

V and J are TRBV10-3 and TRBJ2-7; 8 nucleotides agree with TRBD1. V lost 6 bases and J lost 3; bases outside the gene matches: 4. This CDR3 has 13 residues. Germline-derived CDR1 and CDR2 are ENHRY and SYGVKD. The CDR3 reads CAIRGQGYYEQYF. CDR3 nucleotide sequence: TGTGCCATCAGAGGACAGGGTTACTACGAGCAGTACTTC.

The CDR3 here is CASSKDGQAENTEAFF. Here the CDR3 DNA reads TGTGCCAGCAGCAAAGACGGCCAGGCAGAGAACACTGAAGCTTTCTTT. V usage is TRBV21-1 and J usage is TRBJ1-1; the listed D gene, TRBD1, was not tested against the DNA. TRBV21-1 counts as a pseudogene. There are 16 residues in the CDR3.

This clone was detected once. The chain is built from TRBV18 and TRBJ2-5, with D possibly being TRBD1 (6 bases). Germline lookup yields CDR1 KGHSH and CDR2 LQKENI. The V end was cut by 1 base, the J end by 2 bases, with 14 bases between. The CDR3 is 16 amino acids. CDR3 DNA: TGTGCCAGCTCACCACTCCCGGGACAAACTCAAGAGACCCAGTACTTC. Translating gives CASSPLPGQTQETQYF.

This clone was detected once. The chain recombines TRBV29-1 with TRBJ2-3; 9 bases agree with TRBD2. Germline V CDR1 and CDR2: SQVTM, ANQGSEA. Losses at the gene ends were 7 bases for V and 4 bases for J; bases not matched to a gene: 3. This CDR3 region has 12 residues. The CDR3 sequence: CSEREAADTQYF. The CDR3 region has the DNA TGCAGCGAGCGGGAGGCCGCAGATACGCAGTATTTT.

V gene TRBV7-2 combines with J gene TRBJ2-1; 8 bases are shared with TRBD2. Per the germline V gene, CDR1 is SGHTA and CDR2 is FQGNSA. The junction had 4 bases not matched to a gene; V was cut back by 5 bases and J by 1 base. The CDR3 runs to 15 residues. CDR3 nucleotides: TGTGCCAGCAGCATGGGACTAGGTTCCTACAATGAGCAGTTCTTC. It encodes CASSMGLGSYNEQFF.

The chain has TRBV7-3 and TRBJ2-3; D possibly corresponds to TRBD2 (7 bases). This CDR3 contains 16 residues. Germline V lookup: CDR1 SGHTA, CDR2 FQGTGA. Trimming took off 7 bases at V and 4 bases at J, with 21 bases between the two ends. The CDR3 protein is CASKLKGGGTSDTQYF. The CDR3 DNA is TGTGCCAGCAAACTTAAGGGAGGGGGGACGTCAGATACGCAGTATTTT.

V is TRBV5-1 and J is TRBJ2-7; 8 bases are a match to TRBD2. J was trimmed by 6 bases and V by 3 bases; bases with no gene match: 8. Germline V gene sequence: CDR1 SGHRS, CDR2 YFSETQ. The CDR3 has 14 residues. The CDR3 protein is CASSSTGTRSEQYF. In nucleotides, the CDR3 is TGCGCCAGCAGCTCGACCGGGACTAGAAGCGAGCAGTACTTC.

The chain uses TRBV7-2 and TRBJ2-2; D remains unclear. Germline loops: CDR1 SGHTA, CDR2 FQGNSA. The V gene lost 1 base and the J gene lost 1 base, with 4 bases spanning the gap. The CDR3 is 14 residues long. In DNA form, the CDR3 reads TGTGCCAGCAGCTTAGGGCAGAACACCGGGGAGCTGTTTTTT. Translating it yields CASSLGQNTGELFF.

The chain employs TRBV6-1 and TRBJ1-2; possible D gene TRBD1, 6 bases. The CDR3 contains 15 residues. V was trimmed by 1 base and J by 4 bases, leaving 13 bases between them. CDR1 and CDR2 (germline): MNHNS, SASEGT. The CDR3 coding sequence is TGTGCCAGCAGTGAAGGGCGGGGGCGCATCTATGGCTACACCTTC. Residues: CASSEGRGRIYGYTF.

V and J are TRBV29-1 and TRBJ1-1; D might be TRBD1 (5 bases). CDR1 SQVTM and CDR2 ANQGSEA come from the germline V gene. The CDR3 totals 13 residues. Trimming shortened V by 7 bases and J by 0 bases, and 12 bases separated the two germline ends. CDR3 amino acids: CSGITTVNTEAFF. The CDR3 DNA reads as TGCAGCGGAATAACGACAGTGAACACTGAAGCTTTCTTT.

The chain joins TRBV9 to TRBJ2-7, with 7 positions matching TRBD1. Germline V gene lookup returns CDR1 SGDLS and CDR2 YYNGEE. V trimming: 0 bases; J trimming: 3 bases; junction bases outside the gene matches: 6. This CDR3 is 15 amino acids long. The CDR3 here is CASSVAPGGIYEQYF. The CDR3 region has the DNA TGTGCCAGCAGCGTAGCTCCAGGGGGAATCTACGAGCAGTACTTC.

The genes are TRBV15 and TRBJ2-7, with 9 bases fitting TRBD1. Germline V gene lookup returns CDR1 LNHNV and CDR2 YYDKDF (reference sequence). The CDR3 spans 16 residues. V gave up 5 bases and J gave up 7 bases; unmatched junction bases: 15. The CDR3 loop is CATSGLRTGDSREQYF. Here the CDR3 DNA reads TGTGCCACCAGCGGGCTTCGGACAGGGGACTCTAGGGAGCAGTACTTC.

This clone has just a few counts. The chain couples TRBV6-4 to TRBJ2-1; 11 positions match TRBD1. The CDR3 sequence is 14 residues long. V gave up 2 bases and J gave up 9 bases; unmatched junction bases: 3. Germline assignment: CDR1 MRHNA and CDR2 SNTAGT. This CDR3 is CASSDRTGGGEQFF. CDR3 bases: TGTGCCAGCAGTGACCGGACAGGGGGCGGTGAGCAGTTCTTC.